This record concerns one TCR beta chain sequence. The antigen it recognizes is unknown. Base qualities are not at hand, and no much larger clone is one base apart. The record originates from a study of CD4 T cells in relation to SARS-CoV-2 and coronaviruses (dated by TCRdb to the early 2020s). A note on the overall study: The ViraFEST assay cultured PBMCs with antigen for under 13 days, then sequenced TCR beta CDR3s to find antigen-specific clonal expansions. HLA restriction was mapped for shared crossreactive spike epitopes using patient-derived lymphoblastoid cell lines. At the level of individual TCR clonotypes, the study measured memory CD4+ T cell crossreactivity between SARS-CoV-2 spike protein and common cold coronavirus spike proteins. For other donors in the study, expansion assays were sequenced with a different, Illumina-based TCR-beta assay. The Adaptive Biotechnologies TCR-sequencing kit was used to sequence samples from three pre-COVID donors and the naive versus memory experiments, while other data came from Illumina-based sequencing. Across all 12 patients in the convalescent cohort, the median age was roughly 38 years, with a range of roughly 20 to 75 years. The roughly twelve convalescent patients included 8 males and 4 females; two subjects were Hispanic. Beyond this particular receptor, the publication reports: The study was limited by small numbers of patients and tested TCRs. Pre-pandemic and post-infection samples were not both contributed by any donor, so tracing of the source of pre-existing responses was limited. Naive versus memory sequencing indicated the assay detects memory recall responses rather than primary responses primed during culture. Crossreactivity analysis centred on spike protein, so crossreactivity against other viral proteins was not assessed. Memory CD4+ clonotypes crossrecognizing SARS-CoV-2 and at least one common cold coronavirus spike were found in about 61% of donors. Compared with monoreactive clones, crossreactive clones had significantly weaker SARS-CoV-2-driven expansion, a result consistent with antigenic imprinting.

In the germline V gene, CDR1 corresponds to SGHTA and CDR2 to FQGTGA. Trimmed from V: 2 bases; trimmed from J: 2 bases; junction bases lacking a gene match: 4. The CDR3 numbers 15 residues from cysteine through phenylalanine. Here the CDR3 DNA is all that survives: 45 bases in frame from base 1. CEF-cultured naive and memory CD4+ T cell DNA received survey-level immunoSEQ TCR-beta sequencing. For the original study's pipeline: Preprocessing removed nonproductive sequences and CDR3s not starting with C, not ending with F or W, or shorter than 7 amino acids. The MANAFEST web app was used to call antigen-specific clonotypes on the basis of expansion compared with the reference and with other culture wells. To be counted as positive, a clone had to show significant expansion compared with the reference culture, at an FDR below 0.05, in 2 of 3 replicate wells. Positive clones also required significant expansion versus all other tandem wells and an odds ratio above 5. Cultured and uncultured naive and memory CD4+ repertoires were searched for CDR3s previously identified as spike- and CEF-reactive. CDR3 homology was measured as pairwise Levenshtein distance, computed with the stringdist R package after trimming three terminal residues from each end. TCRdb stores this immuneACCESS table with in-frame sequences only. Part of the clones is absent; in the studies checked, under half of the shortfall reflects unresolved V genes, and no reason is known for the rest. V and J calls plus clone size are reproduced from that table; the DNA served to infer D and trimming. This sample gives about 36,000 clones in total; about 79% of them show up just once. The ten largest clones capture around 6.6% of the sample.

Naive and memory CD4+ T cells were separated from cryopreserved PBMCs through CD4 enrichment, which was followed by EasySep naive CD4+ T cell enrichment. For 10 days, sorted naive or memory CD4+ T cells (about 9.5 x 10^4) were cultured at a 1:1 ratio with T cell-depleted PBMCs and CEF peptides. Each peptide culture condition was generally run in triplicate replicate wells. PBMCs were isolated from leukapheresis product or whole blood by Ficoll-Paque PLUS gradient centrifugation. The PBMCs went either fresh into the expansion assay or into cryopreservation at -140 degrees C. The QIAamp Micro DNA Kit was used to extract genomic DNA from the CD4+ T cells.

This sequence was found in an adult with COVID-19. Sequenced: naive CD4+ T cells from PBMCs, cultured in vitro. The sample's cell subset or site, from its label and the paper: naive CD4+ T cells isolated by negative enrichment. The chain couples TRBV7-3 to TRBJ2-3, with 7 junctional bases fitting TRBD2. The CDR3 reads CASSLAGDPTDTQYF. The DNA sequence is given as TGTGCCAGCAGCTTAGCGGGAGACCCCACAGATACGCAGTATTTT.